The 7 T cell receptor beta chains listed next were all sequenced from one sample in a study of blood T cell repertoires in COVID-19. Sequencing was performed with immunoSEQ multiplex PCR; in TCRdb, only in-frame clones are kept and a portion is missing. The data contain about 220,000 clones, roughly 80% of them singletons. Material for sequencing was peripheral blood. The origin of the receptors is a human donor in a cohort sampled during active COVID-19.

This chain connects TRBV27 to TRBJ2-1; D is unclear. The ends were cut back, 7 bases at V and 4 bases at J, with 14 bases in the middle. The CDR3 is made up of 14 amino acids. CDR1 and CDR2 (germline): MNHEY, SMNVEV (reference sequence). This CDR3 is CASTHGGSYNEQFF. CDR3 in DNA: TGTGCCAGCACCCACGGCGGATCTTACAATGAGCAGTTCTTC.

The chain employs TRBV9 and TRBJ2-5; 7 nucleotides align to TRBD2. This CDR3 has 12 amino acids. Germline-derived CDR1 and CDR2 are SGDLS and YYNGEE. Trimming took 0 bases from V and 7 from J; bases not matched to a gene: 0. CDR3 coding DNA: TGTGCCAGCAGCGTAGGGGGGGGGACCCAGTACTTC. Translated: CASSVGGGTQYF.

Only a few counts were recorded for this clone. V gene TRBV25-1 combines with J gene TRBJ2-1; D unclear. Germline loops: CDR1 MGHDK, CDR2 SYGVNS. V lost 4 bases to trimming and J lost 2 bases, with 15 bases between them. This CDR3 contains 16 residues. The CDR3 spells CASSAFQGVTYNEQFF. CDR3 sequence (DNA): TGTGCCAGCAGTGCCTTTCAAGGAGTCACCTACAATGAGCAGTTCTTC.

CDR3 amino acids: CASRGTGEGYTF. The CDR3 coding sequence is TGTGCCAGCAGAGGGACAGGGGAAGGCTACACCTTC. The rearrangement links TRBV28 to TRBJ1-2, with TRBD1 identical over 10 bases. CDR1 and CDR2 from the germline V gene are MDHEN and SYDVKM. This CDR3 comprises 12 residues. Germline trimming cut 6 bases from V and 8 bases from J; bases unmatched to any gene: 3.

The chain carries TRBV6-5 and TRBJ2-1; TRBD2 agrees at 11 bases. V shed 6 bases, J shed 6 bases, and the junction held 7 bases outside the gene matches. The CDR3 contains 15 residues. Germline CDR1 MNHEY, CDR2 SVGAGI. The DNA of the CDR3 is TGTGCCAGCAGCTTTAGCGGGAGGGCAGGCAATGAGCAGTTCTTC. It is translated as CASSFSGRAGNEQFF.

The chain recombines TRBV11-2 with TRBJ2-7; 7 bases align to TRBD1. Germline loops: CDR1 SGHAT, CDR2 FQNNGV. The CDR3 runs 15 residues. Trimming cost V 0 bases and J 0 bases; bases outside gene matches: 2. CDR3 nucleotides: TGTGCCAGCAGCTTAGACAGGGGGTTCTCCTACGAGCAGTACTTC. The encoded protein is CASSLDRGFSYEQYF. The whole variable domain, filled in from reference TRBV11-2 and TRBJ2-7, reads EAGVAQSPRYKIIEKRQSVAFWCNPISGHATLYWYQQILGQGPKLLIQFQNNGVVDDSQLPKDRFSAERLKGVDSTLKIQPAKLEDSAVYLCASSLDRGFSYEQYFGPGTRLTVT.

The genes are TRBV3-1 (or the pseudogene TRBV3-2) and TRBJ2-1; D uncertain. CDR1 and CDR2 (germline): LGHDT, YNNKEL (reference sequence). Between the trimmed V and J ends, which lost 6 bases and 0 bases, there was a span of 12 bases. CDR3 size: 15 residues. The CDR3 reads CASRPMSSSYNEQFF. In DNA, the CDR3 is TGTGCCAGCAGACCGATGAGTAGCTCCTACAATGAGCAGTTCTTC.